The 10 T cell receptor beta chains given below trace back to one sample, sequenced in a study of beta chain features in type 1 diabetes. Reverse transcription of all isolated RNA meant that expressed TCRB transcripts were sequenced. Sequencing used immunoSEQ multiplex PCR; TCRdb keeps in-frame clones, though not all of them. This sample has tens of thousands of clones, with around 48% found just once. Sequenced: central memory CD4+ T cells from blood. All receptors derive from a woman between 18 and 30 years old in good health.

CDR3 bases: TGTGCCACCAGCAGGGACAGTTACACCGGGGAGCTGTTTTTT. It is translated as CATSRDSYTGELFF. This rearrangement joins TRBV15 to TRBJ2-2; D possibly corresponds to TRBD1 (6 bases). Germline-derived CDR1 and CDR2 are LNHNV and YYDKDF (reference sequence). CDR3 length: 14 amino acids. Trimming left V 3 bases short and J 3 bases short, with 8 bases between.

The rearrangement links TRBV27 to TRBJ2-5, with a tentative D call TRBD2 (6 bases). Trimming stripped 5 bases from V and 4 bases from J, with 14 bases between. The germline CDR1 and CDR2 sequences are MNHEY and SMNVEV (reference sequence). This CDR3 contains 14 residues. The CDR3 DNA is TGTGCCAGCAGTAGCAACGGGGGAGTAGAGACCCAGTACTTC. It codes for CASSSNGGVETQYF.

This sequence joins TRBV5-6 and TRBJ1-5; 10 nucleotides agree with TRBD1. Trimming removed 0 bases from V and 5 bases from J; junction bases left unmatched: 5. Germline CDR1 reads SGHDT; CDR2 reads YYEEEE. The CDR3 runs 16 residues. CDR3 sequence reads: CASSLGTGGGHQPQHF. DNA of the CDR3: TGTGCCAGCAGCTTGGGGACAGGGGGGGGGCATCAGCCCCAGCATTTT. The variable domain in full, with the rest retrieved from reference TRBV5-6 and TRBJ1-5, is DAGVTQSPTHLIKTRGQQVTLRCSPKSGHDTVSWYQQALGQGPQFIFQYYEEEERQRGNFPDRFSGHQFPNYSSELNVNALLLGDSALYLCASSLGTGGGHQPQHFGDGTRLSIL.

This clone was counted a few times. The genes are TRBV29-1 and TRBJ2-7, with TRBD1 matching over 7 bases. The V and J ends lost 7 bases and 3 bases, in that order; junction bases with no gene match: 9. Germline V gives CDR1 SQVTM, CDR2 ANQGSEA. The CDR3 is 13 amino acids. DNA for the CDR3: TGCAGCGCAAGGGACAGTGCCATCTACGAGCAGTACTTC. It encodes CSARDSAIYEQYF.

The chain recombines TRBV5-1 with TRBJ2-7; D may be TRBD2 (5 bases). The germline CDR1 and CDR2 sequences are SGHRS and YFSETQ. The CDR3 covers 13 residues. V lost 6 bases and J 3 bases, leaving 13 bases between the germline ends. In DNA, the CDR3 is TGCGCCAGCAATACCGAGGGCCTCTACGAGCAGTACTTC. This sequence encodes CASNTEGLYEQYF.

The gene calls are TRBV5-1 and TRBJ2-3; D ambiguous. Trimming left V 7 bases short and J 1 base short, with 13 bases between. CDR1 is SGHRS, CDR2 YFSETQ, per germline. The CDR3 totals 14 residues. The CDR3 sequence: CASDPGRGTDTQYF. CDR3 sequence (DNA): TGCGCCAGCGATCCGGGTCGGGGCACAGATACGCAGTATTTT.

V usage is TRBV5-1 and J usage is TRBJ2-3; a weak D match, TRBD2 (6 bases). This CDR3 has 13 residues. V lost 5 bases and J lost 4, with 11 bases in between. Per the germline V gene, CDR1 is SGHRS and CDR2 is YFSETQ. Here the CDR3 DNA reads TGCGCCAGCAGACGACTAGGTTCAGATACGCAGTATTTT. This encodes CASRRLGSDTQYF.

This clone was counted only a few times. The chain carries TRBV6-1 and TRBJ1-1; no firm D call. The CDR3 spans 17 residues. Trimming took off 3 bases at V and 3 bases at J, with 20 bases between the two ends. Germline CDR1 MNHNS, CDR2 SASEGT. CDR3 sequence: CASSEARSRRLHTEAFF. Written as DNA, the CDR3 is TGTGCCAGCAGTGAGGCCCGCAGCAGAAGACTCCACACTGAAGCTTTCTTT.

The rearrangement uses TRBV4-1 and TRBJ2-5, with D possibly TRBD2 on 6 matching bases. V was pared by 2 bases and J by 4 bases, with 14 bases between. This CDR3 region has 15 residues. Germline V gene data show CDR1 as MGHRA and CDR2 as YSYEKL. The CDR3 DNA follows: TGCGCCAGCAGCCAAACGGGACTCCCAATAGAGACCCAGTACTTC. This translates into CASSQTGLPIETQYF.

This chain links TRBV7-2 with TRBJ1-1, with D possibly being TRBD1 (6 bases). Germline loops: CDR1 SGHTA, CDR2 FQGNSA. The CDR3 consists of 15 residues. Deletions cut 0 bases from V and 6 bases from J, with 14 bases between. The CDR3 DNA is TGTGCCAGCAGCTTAGCGCGGGGGGCGGGCGCTGAAGCTTTCTTT. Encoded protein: CASSLARGAGAEAFF.